This TCR beta chain was observed in a study of cytomegalovirus exposure and HLA in healthy donors. Overall study: Most genotyped donors, 81% of more than 300, had Caucasian-associated genetic ancestry.

Study-level results: The classifier was said to identify cytomegalovirus status with high specificity and sensitivity. The authors excluded some V segments, including TRBV6-2 and TRBV6-3, as indistinguishable. The authors later linked a missense DCLRE1C variant to TCR beta V- and J-gene trimming.

CDR3 length: 12 amino acids. Trimming shortened V by 6 bases and J by 7 bases, and 13 bases separated the two germline ends. Germline lookup yields CDR1 MDHEN and CDR2 SYDVKM. PCR used 60 Vbeta primers and 13 Jbeta primers. Profiling relied on immunoSEQ multiplex PCR, and the TCRdb table lists in-frame clones only, not all of them. The sample table includes 25,000 to 30,000 clones. Details on this clone: The target antigen is unknown.

This chain uses TRBV28 with TRBJ2-7; tentatively, D is TRBD2 (5 bases). Sequencing was done on a sample of PBMCs. The origin of this receptor is a man in his thirties or forties in good health and CMV-seronegative. DNA for the CDR3: TGTGCCAGCAGAATCACCGGGGTGGAGCAGTACTTC. This sequence encodes CASRITGVEQYF.